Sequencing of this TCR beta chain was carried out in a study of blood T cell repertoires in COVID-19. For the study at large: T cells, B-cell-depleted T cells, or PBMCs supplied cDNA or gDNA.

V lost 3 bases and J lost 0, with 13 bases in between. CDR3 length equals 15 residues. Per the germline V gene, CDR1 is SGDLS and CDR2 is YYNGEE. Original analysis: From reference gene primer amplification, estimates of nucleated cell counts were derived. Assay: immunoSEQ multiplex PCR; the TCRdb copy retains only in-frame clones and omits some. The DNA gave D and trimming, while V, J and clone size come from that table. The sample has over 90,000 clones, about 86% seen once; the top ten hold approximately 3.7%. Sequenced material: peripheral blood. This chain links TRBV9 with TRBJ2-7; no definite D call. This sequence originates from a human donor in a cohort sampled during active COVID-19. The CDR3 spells CASSAHPGGSYEQYF. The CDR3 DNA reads TGTGCCAGCAGCGCCCACCCCGGCGGCTCCTACGAGCAGTACTTC.